Below are 17 T cell receptor beta chains sequenced from a single sample in a study of radiotherapy plus CTLA-4 blockade in lung cancer (dated by TCRdb to the late 2010s). Library preparation employed the immunoSEQ multiplex PCR assay. The immuneACCESS repertoire file appears here via TCRdb, limited to in-frame rearrangements. These files lack a portion of the clones; in checked studies, under half of the deficit traces to unresolved V genes, and the cause of the others is not known. The sample table contains tens of thousands of clones; only one count was recorded for 83% of them. The top ten clonotypes cover roughly 0.84% of the sample. Source: peripheral blood, taken from a patient treated with radiotherapy plus ipilimumab. The receptor source for this set is a human donor with non-small cell lung cancer who had stable disease on radiotherapy plus ipilimumab.

The chain combines TRBV5-1 with TRBJ1-2, with D unresolved. Germline V gives CDR1 SGHRS, CDR2 YFSETQ. Trimming removed 3 bases at V and 0 bases at J, with 6 bases between. The CDR3 has 13 residues. Here the CDR3 reads CASSSQTNYGYTF. CDR3 DNA: TGCGCCAGCAGCTCCCAGACTAACTATGGCTACACCTTC.

The chain joins TRBV9 to TRBJ2-1; D unclear. The germline gives CDR1 SGDLS, CDR2 YYNGEE. The CDR3 has 13 residues. Trimming took 4 bases from V and 11 from J, leaving 16 bases between them. CDR3 in DNA: TGTGCCAGCAGCCCCCGACTGGCGCCCCAGCAGTTCTTC. Its protein product is CASSPRLAPQQFF.

The rearrangement uses TRBV28 and TRBJ1-4, with D tentatively TRBD1 (5 bases). The CDR3 is made up of 14 amino acids. V was clipped by 5 bases and J by 4 bases, with 11 bases between them. The V gene's germline CDR1 is MDHEN and CDR2 SYDVKM. CDR3: CASSIGTVNEKLFF. CDR3 in DNA: TGTGCCAGCAGTATAGGGACGGTTAATGAAAAACTGTTTTTT. Drawing the rest from reference TRBV28 and TRBJ1-4, the complete variable domain is DVKVTQSSRYLVKRTGEKVFLECVQDMDHENMFWYRQDPGLGLRLIYFSYDVKMKEKGDIPEGYSVSREKKERFSLILESASTNQTSMYLCASSIGTVNEKLFFGSGTQLSVL.

The chain is built from TRBV6-5 and TRBJ2-1, with TRBD2 identical over 9 bases. The V gene's germline CDR1 is MNHEY and CDR2 SVGAGI. V shed 7 bases, J shed 16 bases, and the junction held 17 bases outside the gene matches. The CDR3 runs to 14 residues. The CDR3 DNA reads TGTGCCAGCAAAGGGACCGAGCTAGCGGGAAGGCCCTTCTTC. Its protein is CASKGTELAGRPFF.

The rearrangement joins TRBV9 to TRBJ1-1; 8 positions agree with TRBD1. V shed 3 bases and J 7 bases; nucleotides not matched to a gene: 2. The CDR3 is 12 amino acids. Germline V gene data show CDR1 as SGDLS and CDR2 as YYNGEE. The CDR3 loop reads CASSAGQGEAFF. CDR3 DNA sequence: TGTGCCAGCAGCGCTGGACAGGGTGAAGCTTTCTTT. The whole variable domain, remainder taken from reference TRBV9 and TRBJ1-1, is DSGVTQTPKHLITATGQRVTLRCSPRSGDLSVYWYQQSLDQGLQFLIQYYNGEERAKGNILERFSAQQFPDLHSELNLSSLELGDSALYFCASSAGQGEAFFGQGTRLTVV.

The genes are TRBV30 and TRBJ2-3; a weak D match, TRBD2 (5 bases). CDR3 size: 11 residues. The V end lost 4 bases, the J end lost 8 bases, and 10 bases lay between the germline ends. CDR1 GTSNPN and CDR2 SVGIG come from the germline V gene (reference sequence). The DNA for the CDR3 is TGTGCCTGGACAGTAGGAGGTACGCAGTATTTT. Encoded protein: CAWTVGGTQYF.

The chain combines TRBV6-6 with TRBJ1-2, with TRBD1 matching 7 bases. The CDR3 consists of 11 residues. Germline-derived CDR1 and CDR2 are MNHNY and SVGAGI (reference sequence). V shed 8 bases, J shed 8 bases, and the junction held 5 bases outside the gene matches. The CDR3 DNA follows: TGTGCCAGCGGCCAGGGGGGCGGCTACACCTTC. This sequence encodes CASGQGGGYTF.

The chain employs TRBV13 and TRBJ2-7; tentatively, D is TRBD1 (6 bases). CDR3 length: 17 amino acids. The V end was cut by 0 bases, the J end by 0 bases, with 15 bases between. Per germline, CDR1 PRHDT and CDR2 FYEKMQ (reference sequence). CDR3 sequence (DNA): TGTGCCAGCAGCTTAGGAGGACAGAGGAAAAGCTCCTACGAGCAGTACTTC. This gives the protein CASSLGGQRKSSYEQYF.

This chain connects TRBV14 to TRBJ2-3; 9 bases are a match to TRBD2. The germline CDR1 and CDR2 sequences are SGHDN and FVKESK. J was trimmed by 1 base and V by 4 bases; bases with no gene match: 9. The CDR3 is made up of 17 amino acids. The CDR3 DNA follows: TGTGCCAGCAGCCCCCGGGTAGGCGGGGGGGGCACAGATACGCAGTATTTT. It codes for CASSPRVGGGGTDTQYF.

This chain links TRBV28 with TRBJ2-5, with D tentatively TRBD2 (5 bases). Trimming took 3 bases from V and 5 from J, leaving 16 bases between them. The CDR3 runs to 15 residues. CDR1 and CDR2 (germline): MDHEN, SYDVKM. CDR3 in amino acids: CASSFSGSFGETQYF. Here the CDR3 DNA reads TGTGCCAGCAGTTTCTCTGGGAGCTTCGGGGAGACCCAGTACTTC.

The CDR3 protein is CASSDPGRGNEQYF. The CDR3 nucleotides read TGCGCCAGCAGCGACCCGGGCAGGGGCAACGAGCAGTACTTC. The V call is TRBV5-1, the J call TRBJ2-7, with TRBD1 as a possible D gene (6 bases). The CDR3 is made up of 14 amino acids. V was trimmed by 4 bases and J by 5 bases, leaving 16 bases between them. Germline V gives CDR1 SGHRS, CDR2 YFSETQ.

V and J are TRBV28 and TRBJ2-1; D is ambiguous. CDR1 is MDHEN and CDR2 is SYDVKM in the germline V gene. Deletions cut 6 bases from V and 9 bases from J, with 21 bases between. This CDR3 is 15 amino acids long. Written as DNA, the CDR3 is TGTGCCAGCAGCCGGGTCGGTACTTTGTGGGGTGAGCAGTTCTTC. Protein product: CASSRVGTLWGEQFF.

This clone was seen only once. The rearrangement links TRBV5-6 to TRBJ1-6, with TRBD1 identical over 8 bases. There are 16 residues in the CDR3. Germline V gene sequence: CDR1 SGHDT, CDR2 YYEEEE. J lost 8 bases, V lost 4 bases, and 11 bases had no gene match. CDR3 sequence: CASSIMGQDVDSPLHF. For the CDR3, the DNA is TGTGCCAGCAGCATCATGGGACAGGACGTGGATTCACCCCTCCACTTT.

J is TRBJ2-3 and V is TRBV7-2, with 7 bases lining up with TRBD2. V was pared by 3 bases and J by 4 bases, with 1 base of the junction left unmatched. This CDR3 contains 13 residues. Germline loops: CDR1 SGHTA, CDR2 FQGNSA. CDR3 protein: CASSLGGADTQYF. In DNA, the CDR3 is TGTGCCAGCAGCTTGGGAGGGGCAGATACGCAGTATTTT.

CDR3 in amino acids: CASNLIVGSYNEQFF. The CDR3 DNA sequence: TGTGCCAGCAATTTAATTGTCGGGTCATACAATGAGCAGTTCTTC. The J gene is TRBJ2-1, the V gene TRBV6-5, with D unclear. Deletions cut 7 bases from V and 4 bases from J, with 17 bases between. Germline V gives CDR1 MNHEY, CDR2 SVGAGI. This CDR3 region has 15 residues.

The chain uses TRBV6-4 and TRBJ2-2; 7 nucleotides align to TRBD2. V shed 3 bases and J 6 bases; nucleotides not matched to a gene: 1. CDR3 length equals 13 residues. Germline V gene lookup returns CDR1 MRHNA and CDR2 SNTAGT. This CDR3 is CASSELASGELFF. CDR3 bases: TGTGCCAGCAGTGAACTAGCGTCCGGGGAGCTGTTTTTT.

The chain links TRBV18 to TRBJ1-1; D not certain. Germline loops: CDR1 KGHSH, CDR2 LQKENI. The CDR3 contains 15 residues. V lost 2 bases, J lost 1 base, and 11 bases lay in between. The CDR3 region is CASSPEGTPNTEAFF. CDR3 nucleotide sequence: TGTGCCAGCTCACCAGAGGGAACTCCGAACACTGAAGCTTTCTTT. Drawing the rest from reference TRBV18 and TRBJ1-1, the complete variable domain is NAGVMQNPRHLVRRRGQEARLRCSPMKGHSHVYWYRQLPEEGLKFMVYLQKENIIDESGMPKERFSAEFPKEGPSILRIQQVVRGDSAAYFCASSPEGTPNTEAFFGQGTRLTVV.